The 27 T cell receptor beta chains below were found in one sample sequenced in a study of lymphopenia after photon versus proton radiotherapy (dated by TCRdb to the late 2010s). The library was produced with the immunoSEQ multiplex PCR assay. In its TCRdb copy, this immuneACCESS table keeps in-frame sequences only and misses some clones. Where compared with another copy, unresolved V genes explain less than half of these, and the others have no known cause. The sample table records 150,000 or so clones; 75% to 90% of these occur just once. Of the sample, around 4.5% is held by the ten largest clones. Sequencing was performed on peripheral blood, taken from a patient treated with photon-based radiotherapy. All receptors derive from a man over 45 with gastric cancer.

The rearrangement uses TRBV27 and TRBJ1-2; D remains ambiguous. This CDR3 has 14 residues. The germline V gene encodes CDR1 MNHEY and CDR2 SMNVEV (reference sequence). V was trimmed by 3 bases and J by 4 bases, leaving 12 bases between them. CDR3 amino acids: CASSFRITGYGYTF. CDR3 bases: TGTGCCAGCAGTTTTCGCATAACTGGCTATGGCTACACCTTC.

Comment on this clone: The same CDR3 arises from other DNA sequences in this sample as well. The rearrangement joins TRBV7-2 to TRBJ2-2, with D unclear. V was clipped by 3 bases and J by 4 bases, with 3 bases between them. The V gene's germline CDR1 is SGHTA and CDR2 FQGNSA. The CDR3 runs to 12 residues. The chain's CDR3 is CASSFVTGELFF. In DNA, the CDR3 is TGTGCCAGCAGCTTCGTCACCGGGGAGCTGTTTTTT. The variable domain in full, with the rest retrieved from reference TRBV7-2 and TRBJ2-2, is GAGVSQSPSNKVTEKGKDVELRCDPISGHTALYWYRQSLGQGLEFLIYFQGNSAPDKSGLPSDRFSAERTGGSVSTLTIQRTQQEDSAVYLCASSFVTGELFFGEGSRLTVL.

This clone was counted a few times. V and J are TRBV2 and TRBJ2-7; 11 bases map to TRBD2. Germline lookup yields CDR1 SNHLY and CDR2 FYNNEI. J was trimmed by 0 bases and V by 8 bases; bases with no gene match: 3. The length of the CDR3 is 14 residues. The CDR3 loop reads CASSGTSGSYEQYF. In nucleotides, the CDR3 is TGTGCCAGCTCCGGGACTAGCGGCTCCTACGAGCAGTACTTC.

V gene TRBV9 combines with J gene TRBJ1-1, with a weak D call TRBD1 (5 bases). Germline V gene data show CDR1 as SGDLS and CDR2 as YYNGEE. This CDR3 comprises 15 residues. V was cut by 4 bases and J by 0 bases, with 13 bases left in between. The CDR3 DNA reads TGTGCCAGCAGCAGGGGAGGCTCCATGAACACTGAAGCTTTCTTT. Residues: CASSRGGSMNTEAFF.

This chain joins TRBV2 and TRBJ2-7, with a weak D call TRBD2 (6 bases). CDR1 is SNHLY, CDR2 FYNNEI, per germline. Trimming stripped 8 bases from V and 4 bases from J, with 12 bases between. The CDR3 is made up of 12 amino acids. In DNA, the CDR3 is TGTGCCAGCGGCTCCGGGACTTACGAGCAGTACTTC. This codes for CASGSGTYEQYF.

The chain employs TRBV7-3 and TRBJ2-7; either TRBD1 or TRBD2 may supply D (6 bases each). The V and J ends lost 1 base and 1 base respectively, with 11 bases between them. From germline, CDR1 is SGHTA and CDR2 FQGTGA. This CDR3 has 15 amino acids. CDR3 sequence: CASSLMGGESYEQYF. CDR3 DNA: TGTGCCAGCAGCTTAATGGGGGGCGAGTCCTACGAGCAGTACTTC.

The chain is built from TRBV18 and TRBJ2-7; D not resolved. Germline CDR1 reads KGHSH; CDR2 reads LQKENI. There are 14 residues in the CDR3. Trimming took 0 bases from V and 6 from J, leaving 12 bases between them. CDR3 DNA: TGTGCCAGCTCACCACCGGAACCCAAACCCGAGCAGTACTTC. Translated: CASSPPEPKPEQYF.

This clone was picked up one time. The CDR3 coding sequence is TGTGCCAGCAGCCAGTCAAGCAAGGGTGAGCAGTTCTTC. This codes for CASSQSSKGEQFF. V usage is TRBV16 and J usage is TRBJ2-1, with no clear D. The V end was cut by 3 bases, the J end by 9 bases, with 12 bases between. The CDR3 is 13 amino acids. The germline CDR1 and CDR2 sequences are KGHSY and FQNENV.

The CDR3 nucleotides read TGTGCCAGCAGCTCGATCAGGAACTCTGGGGCCAACGTCCTGACTTTC. Amino acids: CASSSIRNSGANVLTF. The rearrangement links TRBV27 to TRBJ2-6; no firm D call. CDR1 and CDR2 from the germline V gene are MNHEY and SMNVEV (reference sequence). The CDR3 loop spans 16 amino acids. V was trimmed by 6 bases and J by 0 bases, leaving 12 bases between them.

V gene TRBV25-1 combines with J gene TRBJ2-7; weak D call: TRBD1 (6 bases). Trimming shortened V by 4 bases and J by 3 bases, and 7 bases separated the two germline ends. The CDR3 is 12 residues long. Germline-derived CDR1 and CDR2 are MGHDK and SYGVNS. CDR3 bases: TGTGCCAGCAGTGTAGGGGGCTACGAGCAGTACTTC. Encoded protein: CASSVGGYEQYF.

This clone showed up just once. The CDR3: CASSQVLSGRAYNEQFF. Here the CDR3 DNA reads TGCGCCAGCAGCCAAGTTCTTAGCGGGAGGGCCTACAATGAGCAGTTCTTC. The chain combines TRBV4-1 with TRBJ2-1; TRBD2 aligns across 11 bases. The length of the CDR3 is 17 residues. Trimming removed 1 base from V and 2 bases from J; junction bases left unmatched: 4. Germline assignment: CDR1 MGHRA and CDR2 YSYEKL.

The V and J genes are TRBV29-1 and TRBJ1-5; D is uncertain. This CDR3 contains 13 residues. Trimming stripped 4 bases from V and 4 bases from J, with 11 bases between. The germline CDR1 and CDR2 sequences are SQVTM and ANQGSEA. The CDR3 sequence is CSVGLGRNQPQHF. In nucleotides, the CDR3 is TGCAGCGTTGGCTTGGGGAGGAATCAGCCCCAGCATTTT.

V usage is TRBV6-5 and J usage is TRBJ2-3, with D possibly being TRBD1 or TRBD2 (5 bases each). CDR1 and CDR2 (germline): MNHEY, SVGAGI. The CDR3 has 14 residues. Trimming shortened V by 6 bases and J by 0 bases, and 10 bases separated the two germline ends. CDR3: CASSWDPSTDTQYF. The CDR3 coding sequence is TGTGCCAGCAGCTGGGACCCTAGCACAGATACGCAGTATTTT.

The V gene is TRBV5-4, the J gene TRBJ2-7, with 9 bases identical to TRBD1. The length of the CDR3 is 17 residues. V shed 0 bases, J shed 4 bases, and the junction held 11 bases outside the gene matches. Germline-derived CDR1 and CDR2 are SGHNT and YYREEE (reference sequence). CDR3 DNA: TGTGCCAGCAGCTTGGCCGGGGGGACAGGGCCCACTTACGAGCAGTACTTC. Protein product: CASSLAGGTGPTYEQYF.

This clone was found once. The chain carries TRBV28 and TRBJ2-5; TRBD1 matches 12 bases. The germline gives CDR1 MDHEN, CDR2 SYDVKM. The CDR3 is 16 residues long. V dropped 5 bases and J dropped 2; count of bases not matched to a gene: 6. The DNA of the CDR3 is TGTGCCAGCAGTCCGGGACAGGGGGCTTGGCAAGAGACCCAGTACTTC. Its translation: CASSPGQGAWQETQYF.

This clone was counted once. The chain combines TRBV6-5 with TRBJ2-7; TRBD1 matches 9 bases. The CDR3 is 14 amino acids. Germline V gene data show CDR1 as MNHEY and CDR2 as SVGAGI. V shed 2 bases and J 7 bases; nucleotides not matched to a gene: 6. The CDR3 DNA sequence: TGTGCCAGCAGTTACGAACAGGGGGCGCGAGAGCAGTACTTC. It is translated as CASSYEQGAREQYF.

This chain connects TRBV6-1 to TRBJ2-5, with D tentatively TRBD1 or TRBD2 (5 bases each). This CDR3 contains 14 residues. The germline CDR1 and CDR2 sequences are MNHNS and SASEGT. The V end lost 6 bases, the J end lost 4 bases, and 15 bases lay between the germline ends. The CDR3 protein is CASREAGRGETQYF. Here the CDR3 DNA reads TGTGCCAGCAGGGAGGCAGGGCGAGGAGAGACCCAGTACTTC.

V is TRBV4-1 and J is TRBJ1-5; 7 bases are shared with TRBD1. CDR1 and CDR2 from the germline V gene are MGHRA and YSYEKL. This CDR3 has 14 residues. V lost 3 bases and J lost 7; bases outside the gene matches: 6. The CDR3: CASSHTQGSQPQHF. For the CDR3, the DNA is TGCGCCAGCAGCCATACACAGGGGAGCCAGCCCCAGCATTTT.

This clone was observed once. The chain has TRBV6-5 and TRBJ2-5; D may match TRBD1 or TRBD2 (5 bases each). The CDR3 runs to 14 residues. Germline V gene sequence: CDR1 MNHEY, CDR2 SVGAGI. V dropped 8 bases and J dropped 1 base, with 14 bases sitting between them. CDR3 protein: CASGSGRLQETQYF. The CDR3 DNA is TGTGCCAGCGGCTCGGGACGCCTCCAAGAGACCCAGTACTTC.

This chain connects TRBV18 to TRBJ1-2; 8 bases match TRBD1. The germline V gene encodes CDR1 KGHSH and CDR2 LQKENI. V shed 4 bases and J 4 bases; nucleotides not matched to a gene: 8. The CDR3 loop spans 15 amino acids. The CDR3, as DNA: TGTGCCAGCTCACTCGGGACAGGTGGAGGCTATGGCTACACCTTC. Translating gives CASSLGTGGGYGYTF. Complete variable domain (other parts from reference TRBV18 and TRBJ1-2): NAGVMQNPRHLVRRRGQEARLRCSPMKGHSHVYWYRQLPEEGLKFMVYLQKENIIDESGMPKERFSAEFPKEGPSILRIQQVVRGDSAAYFCASSLGTGGGYGYTFGSGTRLTVV.

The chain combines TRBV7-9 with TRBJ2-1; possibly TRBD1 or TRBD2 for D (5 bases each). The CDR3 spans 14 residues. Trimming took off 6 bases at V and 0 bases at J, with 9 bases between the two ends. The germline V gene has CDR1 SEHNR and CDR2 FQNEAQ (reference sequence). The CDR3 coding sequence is TGTGCCAGCAGGGGGGAAGGCTCCTACAATGAGCAGTTCTTC. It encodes CASRGEGSYNEQFF.

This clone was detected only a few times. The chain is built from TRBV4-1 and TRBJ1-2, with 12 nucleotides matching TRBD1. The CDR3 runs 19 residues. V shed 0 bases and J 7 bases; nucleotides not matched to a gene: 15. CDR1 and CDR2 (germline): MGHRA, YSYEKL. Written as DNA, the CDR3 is TGCGCCAGCAGCCAAGATTTATCGTCCTGGGACAGGGGGCGCGGTGGCTACACCTTC. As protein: CASSQDLSSWDRGRGGYTF.

The CDR3 DNA is TGTGCCAGCAGCTTCCACGGGGGCGGTATGAACACTGAAGCTTTCTTT. Residues: CASSFHGGGMNTEAFF. The chain uses TRBV5-8 and TRBJ1-1, with D tentatively TRBD1 (6 bases). Germline V gives CDR1 SGHTS, CDR2 YDEGEE. This CDR3 has 16 residues. The ends were cut back, 2 bases at V and 0 bases at J, with 14 bases in the middle.

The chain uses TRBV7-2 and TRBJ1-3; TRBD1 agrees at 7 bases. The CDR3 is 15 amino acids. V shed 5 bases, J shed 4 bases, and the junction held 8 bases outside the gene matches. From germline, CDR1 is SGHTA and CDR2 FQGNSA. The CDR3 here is CASSPRGQAGNTIYF. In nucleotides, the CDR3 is TGTGCCAGCAGCCCCCGAGGACAGGCGGGAAACACCATATATTTT. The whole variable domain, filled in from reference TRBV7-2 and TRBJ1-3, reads GAGVSQSPSNKVTEKGKDVELRCDPISGHTALYWYRQSLGQGLEFLIYFQGNSAPDKSGLPSDRFSAERTGGSVSTLTIQRTQQEDSAVYLCASSPRGQAGNTIYFGEGSWLTVV.

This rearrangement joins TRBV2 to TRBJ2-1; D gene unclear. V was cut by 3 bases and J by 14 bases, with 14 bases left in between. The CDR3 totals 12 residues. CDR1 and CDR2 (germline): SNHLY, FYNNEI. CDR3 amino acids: CASSDGGPEEFF. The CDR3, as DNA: TGTGCCAGCAGTGATGGTGGGCCAGAGGAGTTCTTC.

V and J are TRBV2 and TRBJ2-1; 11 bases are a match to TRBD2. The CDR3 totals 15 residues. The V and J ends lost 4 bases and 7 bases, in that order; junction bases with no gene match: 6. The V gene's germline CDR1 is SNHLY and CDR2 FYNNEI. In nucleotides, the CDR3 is TGTGCCAGCAGTGGTCTAGCGGGAGGTGTAAATGAGCAGTTCTTC. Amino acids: CASSGLAGGVNEQFF.

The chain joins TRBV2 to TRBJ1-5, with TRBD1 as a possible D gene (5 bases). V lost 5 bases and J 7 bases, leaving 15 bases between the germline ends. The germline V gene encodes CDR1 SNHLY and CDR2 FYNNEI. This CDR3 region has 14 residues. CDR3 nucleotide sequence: TGTGCCAGCAGTCGGGACGGGGAGGGACAGCCCCAGCATTTT. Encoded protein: CASSRDGEGQPQHF. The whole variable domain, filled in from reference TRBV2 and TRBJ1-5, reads EPEVTQTPSHQVTQMGQEVILRCVPISNHLYFYWYRQILGQKVEFLVSFYNNEISEKSEIFDDQFSVERPDGSNFTLKIRSTKLEDSAMYFCASSRDGEGQPQHFGDGTRLSIL.